A selection of T cell receptor beta chains follows, all from one sample in a study of PD-1 blockade in classical Hodgkin lymphoma. Assay used: immunoSEQ multiplex PCR; TCRdb lists only in-frame clones, some missing. The data contain roughly 140,000 clones, 78% of them singletons. Sequenced material: peripheral blood mononuclear cells (PBMCs), taken before the second cycle of nivolumab. The receptors derive from a human donor with classical Hodgkin lymphoma. Both conserved end residues are part of each CDR3. A D gene is named only where the DNA matches it firmly. Where a row states a size, it is once, few, many or the class of an expanded clone; other rows omit it.

size: .
J: TRBJ1-1
V: TRBV7-9
D: TRBD1
CDR3: CASSLDPGQGANEAFF
DNA: TGTGCCAGCAGCCTCGACCCGGGACAGGGGGCAAATGAAGCTTTCTTT

size: .
J: TRBJ2-5
V: TRBV13
D: TRBD1
CDR3: CASSFRDSQETQYF
DNA: TGTGCCAGCAGCTTCCGGGACAGTCAAGAGACCCAGTACTTC

size: .
J: TRBJ1-3
V: TRBV9
D: .
CDR3: CASSVDGPGNTIYF
DNA: TGTGCCAGCAGCGTAGACGGGCCTGGAAACACCATATATTTT

size: .
J: TRBJ2-1
V: TRBV5-1
D: TRBD2
CDR3: CASRAGGTRNEQFF
DNA: TGCGCCAGCAGGGCGGGAGGGACACGCAATGAGCAGTTCTTC

size: many
J: TRBJ2-1
V: TRBV4-2
D: TRBD2
CDR3: CASSQDGGGGHNEQFF
DNA: TGTGCCAGCAGCCAAGACGGCGGGGGTGGTCACAATGAGCAGTTCTTC

size: few
J: TRBJ2-7
V: TRBV20-1
D: .
CDR3: CSASLPYEQYF
DNA: TGCAGTGCTAGTTTACCCTACGAGCAGTACTTC

size: .
J: TRBJ2-7
V: TRBV6-5
D: TRBD2
CDR3: CAASSGLAGIQQYF
DNA: TGTGCCGCCTCCTCCGGACTAGCGGGAATTCAGCAGTACTTC

size: .
J: TRBJ2-7
V: TRBV6-5
D: .
CDR3: CASSYSGGPYEQYF
DNA: TGTGCCAGCAGTTACTCTGGCGGACCCTACGAGCAGTACTTC

size: .
J: TRBJ2-2
V: TRBV28
D: .
CDR3: CASRRTDTGELFF
DNA: TGTGCCAGCAGACGAACCGACACCGGGGAGCTGTTTTTT

size: many
J: TRBJ2-1
V: TRBV19
D: TRBD1
CDR3: CATTPTDRDNEQFF
DNA: TGTGCCACTACCCCCACGGACAGGGACAATGAGCAGTTCTTC

size: .
J: TRBJ2-1
V: TRBV28
D: TRBD2
CDR3: CASSALSGGSREQFF
DNA: TGTGCCAGCAGTGCTTTGAGCGGGGGGTCGAGGGAGCAGTTCTTC

size: once
J: TRBJ1-2
V: TRBV6-1
D: TRBD1
CDR3: CASSEVFGQGVYGYTF
DNA: TGTGCCAGCAGTGAAGTTTTTGGACAGGGTGTCTATGGCTACACCTTC

size: .
J: TRBJ1-1
V: TRBV10-3
D: .
CDR3: CAISEYEFMNTEAFF
DNA: TGTGCCATCAGTGAGTATGAGTTTATGAACACTGAAGCTTTCTTT

size: .
J: TRBJ1-2
V: TRBV5-1
D: TRBD1
CDR3: CASSPGGLPRNYGYTF
DNA: TGCGCCAGCAGCCCAGGGGGTCTTCCTCGGAACTATGGCTACACCTTC

size: .
J: TRBJ2-3
V: TRBV11-3
D: .
CDR3: CASSSEPGTDTQYF
DNA: TGTGCCAGCAGCTCTGAACCCGGCACAGATACGCAGTATTTT

size: .
J: TRBJ2-7
V: TRBV29-1
D: .
CDR3: CSGDGSSYEQYF
DNA: TGCAGCGGGGACGGAAGCTCCTACGAGCAGTACTTC

size: .
J: TRBJ1-6
V: TRBV19
D: .
CDR3: CASSIDSWNSPLHF
DNA: TGTGCCAGTAGTATAGACAGTTGGAATTCACCCCTCCACTTT

size: .
J: TRBJ2-7
V: TRBV11-2
D: .
CDR3: CASSFTGGFSYEQYF
DNA: TGTGCCAGCAGCTTTACGGGCGGGTTCTCCTACGAGCAGTACTTC

size: .
J: TRBJ2-7
V: TRBV5-1
D: .
CDR3: CASSLVPPVSSYEQYF
DNA: TGCGCCAGCAGCTTGGTTCCGCCAGTTAGCTCCTACGAGCAGTACTTC

size: .
J: TRBJ2-1
V: TRBV29-1
D: .
CDR3: CSVDNVQDYNEQFF
DNA: TGCAGCGTTGATAATGTGCAGGATTACAATGAGCAGTTCTTC

size: .
J: TRBJ2-1
V: TRBV11-2
D: .
CDR3: CASSLSNNEQFF
DNA: TGTGCCAGCAGCTTATCTAACAATGAGCAGTTCTTC

size: .
J: TRBJ1-2
V: TRBV29-1
D: TRBD1
CDR3: CSVVQGGYGYTF
DNA: TGCAGCGTCGTACAGGGGGGCTATGGCTACACCTTC

size: few
J: TRBJ1-5
V: TRBV28
D: .
CDR3: CASSIQGAGQPQHF
DNA: TGTGCCAGCAGCATTCAAGGGGCAGGTCAGCCCCAGCATTTT

size: few
J: TRBJ1-1
V: TRBV29-1
D: TRBD1
CDR3: CSVEGWSGGLPHEAFF
DNA: TGCAGCGTTGAAGGGTGGTCAGGGGGCCTCCCCCACGAAGCTTTCTTT

size: few
J: TRBJ1-2
V: TRBV7-9
D: .
CDR3: CASSPVGVAVRGYTF
DNA: TGTGCCAGCAGCCCCGTGGGGGTGGCGGTGCGGGGCTACACCTTC

size: .
J: TRBJ2-3
V: TRBV5-1
D: .
CDR3: CASSFDPGAYTDTQYF
DNA: TGCGCCAGCAGCTTCGATCCCGGGGCGTACACAGATACGCAGTATTTT

size: few
J: TRBJ1-6
V: TRBV9
D: TRBD1
CDR3: CASSQDRAGSPLHF
DNA: TGTGCCAGCAGTCAAGACAGGGCTGGTTCACCCCTCCACTTT

size: once
J: TRBJ2-2
V: TRBV29-1
D: TRBD1
CDR3: CSVEQGAGNTGELFF
DNA: TGCAGCGTGGAACAGGGGGCTGGGAACACCGGGGAGCTGTTTTTT

size: .
J: TRBJ1-5
V: TRBV9
D: .
CDR3: CASSVGLNQPQHF
DNA: TGTGCCAGCAGCGTGGGACTGAATCAGCCCCAGCATTTT

size: .
J: TRBJ2-7
V: TRBV27
D: .
CDR3: CASRQARHSYEQYF
DNA: TGTGCCAGCAGACAAGCGAGACACTCCTACGAGCAGTACTTC

size: .
J: TRBJ2-2
V: TRBV5-6
D: TRBD1
CDR3: CASSSEGQANTGELFF
DNA: TGTGCCAGCAGCTCCGAGGGACAGGCGAACACCGGGGAGCTGTTTTTT

size: few
J: TRBJ1-2
V: TRBV19
D: TRBD1
CDR3: CASNYRGQNYGYTF
DNA: TGTGCCAGTAATTACAGGGGCCAAAACTATGGCTACACCTTC

size: .
J: TRBJ2-2
V: TRBV9
D: .
CDR3: CASSPGGPSGLGELFF
DNA: TGTGCCAGCAGCCCTGGAGGGCCCTCGGGGTTAGGGGAGCTGTTTTTT

size: .
J: TRBJ2-1
V: TRBV28
D: TRBD2
CDR3: CASSSQTSGSHSYNEQFF
DNA: TGTGCCAGCAGTTCTCAGACTAGCGGGAGCCATTCCTACAATGAGCAGTTCTTC

size: .
J: TRBJ1-5
V: TRBV27
D: .
CDR3: CASSSRILGNQPQHF
DNA: TGTGCCAGCAGTTCAAGGATCCTTGGCAATCAGCCCCAGCATTTT

size: once
J: TRBJ2-5
V: TRBV18
D: .
CDR3: CASSPPSGGETQYF
DNA: TGTGCCAGCTCACCACCGAGCGGTGGGGAGACCCAGTACTTC

size: .
J: TRBJ1-1
V: TRBV10-3
D: .
CDR3: CATGGHSTEAFF
DNA: TGTGCCACGGGGGGACATTCCACTGAAGCTTTCTTT

size: .
J: TRBJ1-5
V: TRBV27
D: TRBD1
CDR3: CASSPIQGDQSQHF
DNA: TGTGCCAGCAGTCCGATACAGGGGGATCAGTCCCAGCATTTT

size: .
J: TRBJ2-2
V: TRBV2
D: TRBD2
CDR3: CASNRLAGVLGELFF
DNA: TGTGCCAGCAACCGCCTAGCGGGAGTGCTGGGGGAGCTGTTTTTT

size: .
J: TRBJ2-7
V: TRBV5-6
D: TRBD1
CDR3: CASSLKGQGLYEQYF
DNA: TGTGCCAGCAGCTTGAAAGGACAGGGCCTCTACGAGCAGTACTTC

size: .
J: TRBJ2-7
V: TRBV2
D: .
CDR3: CASTGAYEQYF
DNA: TGTGCCAGCACCGGGGCCTACGAGCAGTACTTC

size: few
J: TRBJ1-3
V: TRBV30
D: .
CDR3: CAWEEVVGNTIYF
DNA: TGTGCCTGGGAGGAGGTCGTCGGAAACACCATATATTTT

size: .
J: TRBJ2-7
V: TRBV6-5
D: TRBD2
CDR3: CASSYLPSGYEQYF
DNA: TGTGCCAGCAGTTACCTACCTAGCGGATACGAGCAGTACTTC

size: .
J: TRBJ1-6
V: TRBV6-5
D: TRBD1
CDR3: CASSYTTGGNSPLHF
DNA: TGTGCCAGCAGTTACACGACAGGGGGTAATTCACCCCTCCACTTT

size: few
J: TRBJ1-1
V: TRBV6-5
D: TRBD1
CDR3: CASSYSRDREAFF
DNA: TGTGCCAGCAGTTACTCGAGGGACAGGGAAGCTTTCTTT

size: .
J: TRBJ1-1
V: TRBV27
D: .
CDR3: CASSMSDTEAFF
DNA: TGTGCCAGCAGTATGTCGGACACTGAAGCTTTCTTT

size: .
J: TRBJ2-7
V: TRBV19
D: .
CDR3: CASSIEEGHEQYF
DNA: TGTGCCAGTAGTATAGAAGAGGGGCACGAGCAGTACTTC

size: .
J: TRBJ1-2
V: TRBV6-5
D: .
CDR3: CASTYGSRANYGYTF
DNA: TGTGCCAGCACCTACGGGTCAAGAGCTAACTATGGCTACACCTTC

size: .
J: TRBJ1-1
V: TRBV28
D: .
CDR3: CASSPRLGYTEAFF
DNA: TGTGCCAGCAGTCCCAGGCTCGGCTACACTGAAGCTTTCTTT

size: .
J: TRBJ1-2
V: TRBV6-5
D: .
CDR3: CASSYGSRGRYGYTF
DNA: TGTGCCAGCAGTTACGGTAGCAGGGGACGATATGGCTACACCTTC

size: .
J: TRBJ2-1
V: TRBV10-3
D: .
CDR3: CAISERDSYNEQFF
DNA: TGTGCCATCAGTGAGCGGGACTCTTACAATGAGCAGTTCTTC

size: .
J: TRBJ2-3
V: TRBV29-1
D: TRBD2
CDR3: CSVEEVAGGLGYTQYF
DNA: TGCAGCGTTGAAGAAGTAGCGGGAGGGCTTGGCTATACGCAGTATTTT

size: .
J: TRBJ1-2
V: TRBV10-3
D: TRBD1
CDR3: CAISESYQGAFANYGYTF
DNA: TGTGCCATCAGTGAGTCCTACCAGGGGGCATTTGCTAACTATGGCTACACCTTC

size: .
J: TRBJ2-7
V: TRBV9
D: .
CDR3: CASSVGLALSYEQYF
DNA: TGTGCCAGCAGCGTAGGCCTAGCGCTCTCCTACGAGCAGTACTTC

size: few
J: TRBJ2-3
V: TRBV7-3
D: TRBD2
CDR3: CASSLAGVTDTQYF
DNA: TGTGCCAGCAGCTTAGCGGGAGTGACAGATACGCAGTATTTT

size: .
J: TRBJ1-2
V: TRBV10-3
D: .
CDR3: CAVGVFNYGYTF
DNA: TGTGCCGTGGGGGTTTTTAACTATGGCTACACCTTC

size: few
J: TRBJ2-7
V: TRBV18
D: .
CDR3: CASSPSAGATYEQYF
DNA: TGTGCCAGCTCACCCTCCGCGGGCGCGACCTACGAGCAGTACTTC

size: .
J: TRBJ1-1
V: TRBV9
D: .
CDR3: CASSVATRGPNTEAFF
DNA: TGTGCCAGCAGCGTAGCTACGAGGGGCCCGAACACTGAAGCTTTCTTT

size: .
J: TRBJ2-7
V: TRBV18
D: .
CDR3: CASSPSGSYEQYF
DNA: TGTGCCAGCTCACCATCAGGTTCCTACGAGCAGTACTTC